The 21 T cell receptor beta chains below come from one sample, sequenced in a study of cytomegalovirus exposure and HLA in healthy donors. Researchers ran the PCR with 60 Vbeta and 13 Jbeta primers. Clones were read by immunoSEQ multiplex PCR, and TCRdb kept only the in-frame ones, dropping some. The sample holds about 150,000 clones, around 72% seen once. The specimen was PBMCs. The receptors come from a man aged 40-55 years in good health and CMV-seronegative.

The genes are TRBV5-1 and TRBJ2-7; 7 nucleotides agree with TRBD2. V dropped 4 bases and J dropped 0; count of bases not matched to a gene: 7. CDR3 length: 15 amino acids. Germline CDR1 SGHRS, CDR2 YFSETQ. For the CDR3, the DNA is TGCGCCAGCAGCCTGTCAGCGGGGCTCTCCTACGAGCAGTACTTC. It encodes CASSLSAGLSYEQYF.

V and J are TRBV5-1 and TRBJ2-1; D might be TRBD1 (5 bases). Germline V gene sequence: CDR1 SGHRS, CDR2 YFSETQ. Deletions cut 3 bases from V and 0 bases from J, with 10 bases between. The CDR3 loop spans 15 amino acids. The CDR3 sequence is CASSSDISSYNEQFF. As DNA, the CDR3 is TGCGCCAGCAGCTCGGACATAAGCTCCTACAATGAGCAGTTCTTC.

This chain links TRBV6-5 with TRBJ2-5; TRBD1 might be the D (6 bases). Germline V CDR1 and CDR2: MNHEY, SVGAGI. V was trimmed by 2 bases and J by 5 bases, leaving 15 bases between them. This CDR3 is 15 amino acids long. In nucleotides, the CDR3 is TGTGCCAGCAGTTACCTTGACTCTAGGGGGGAGACCCAGTACTTC. The encoded protein is CASSYLDSRGETQYF.

This rearrangement joins TRBV11-2 to TRBJ1-1; perhaps TRBD1 as D (5 bases). The CDR3 sequence is 17 residues long. Trimming took off 2 bases at V and 4 bases at J, with 20 bases between the two ends. The germline CDR1 and CDR2 sequences are SGHAT and FQNNGV. Written as DNA, the CDR3 is TGTGCCAGCAGCTTACTTGGTAGGGGCAGAAGGAGCACTGAAGCTTTCTTT. As protein: CASSLLGRGRRSTEAFF.

This chain uses TRBV4-1 with TRBJ1-1; TRBD1 agrees at 10 bases. The J segment lost 5 bases and the V segment lost 3 bases, leaving 6 bases of the junction unmatched. The CDR3 spans 15 residues. Germline CDR1 reads MGHRA; CDR2 reads YSYEKL. The CDR3: CASSQGQGLVTEAFF. DNA of the CDR3: TGCGCCAGCAGCCAGGGACAGGGGTTAGTTACTGAAGCTTTCTTT.

The rearrangement links TRBV4-1 to TRBJ2-7; possible D gene TRBD2, 5 bases. Per the germline V gene, CDR1 is MGHRA and CDR2 is YSYEKL. The CDR3 runs to 16 residues. The germline V and J ends were trimmed by 0 bases and 5 bases, with 17 bases remaining between them. Here the CDR3 reads CASSQDSVSLGDEQYF. Written as DNA, the CDR3 is TGCGCCAGCAGCCAAGATTCGGTTAGCTTGGGAGACGAGCAGTACTTC.

The V gene is TRBV4-1, the J gene TRBJ2-5; unclear D gene. CDR1 and CDR2 from the germline V gene are MGHRA and YSYEKL. V was clipped by 4 bases and J by 5 bases, with 17 bases between them. This CDR3 is built from 15 residues. The chain's CDR3 is CASSRSPALRETQYF. In DNA form, the CDR3 reads TGCGCCAGCAGCCGTAGCCCGGCCCTCCGGGAGACCCAGTACTTC.

This clone turned up a few times. This rearrangement joins TRBV15 to TRBJ1-1; tentatively, D is TRBD1 (5 bases). The germline CDR1 and CDR2 sequences are LNHNV and YYDKDF (reference sequence). V was clipped by 0 bases and J by 4 bases, with 9 bases between them. This CDR3 spans 14 amino acids. DNA of the CDR3: TGTGCCACCAGCAGAGATCGGGGGGGCACTGAAGCTTTCTTT. Residues: CATSRDRGGTEAFF.

V and J are TRBV20-1 and TRBJ2-3; the D is unclear. Germline assignment: CDR1 DFQATT and CDR2 SNEGSKA (reference sequence). CDR3 length: 11 residues. The V end lost 1 base, the J end lost 9 bases, and 8 bases lay between the germline ends. The CDR3 DNA reads as TGCAGTGCTAGAGTCAGAGGCACGCAGTATTTT. Amino acids: CSARVRGTQYF.

V gene TRBV23-1 combines with J gene TRBJ2-5; 10 nucleotides align to TRBD2. TRBV23-1 belongs to the ORF category, with a function that is uncertain. The length of the CDR3 is 16 residues. The ends lost 4 bases at V and 9 bases at J; junction bases unmatched: 14. This CDR3 reads CASSRGTSVSHAPQYF. CDR3 DNA sequence: TGCGCCAGCAGTCGAGGGACTAGCGTGTCTCATGCGCCCCAGTACTTC.

This clone appeared a single time. The V gene is TRBV7-8, the J gene TRBJ2-1; TRBD2 matches 14 bases. The CDR3 loop spans 16 amino acids. Trimming removed 5 bases from V and 14 bases from J; junction bases left unmatched: 14. The germline gives CDR1 SGHVS, CDR2 FQNEAQ. DNA for the CDR3: TGTGCCAGCAGCGGCAGCTCGGGACTAGCGGGAGCAAGTGAGTTCTTC. Its protein is CASSGSSGLAGASEFF.

In nucleotides, the CDR3 is TGCGCCAGCTGCACTAGCGGGGGTACCGGGGAGCTGTTTTTT. As protein: CASCTSGGTGELFF. This chain connects TRBV5-1 to TRBJ2-2, with 11 nucleotides matching TRBD2. CDR1 is SGHRS, CDR2 YFSETQ, per germline. V lost 7 bases, J lost 5 bases, and 4 bases stayed unmatched. The length of the CDR3 is 14 residues.

This sequence joins TRBV19 and TRBJ2-7; 8 bases align to TRBD1. The CDR3 runs 15 residues. Germline assignment: CDR1 LNHDA and CDR2 SQIVND (reference sequence). J gave up 2 bases and V 3 bases, and 6 bases lay outside the gene matches. CDR3 sequence: CASSIDRGLPYEQYF. CDR3 nucleotide sequence: TGTGCCAGTAGTATCGACAGGGGCCTCCCCTACGAGCAGTACTTC.

Worth noting for this clone: At one boundary the junction diverges from the germline segment, which might be a read error. The chain recombines TRBV12-5 with TRBJ2-6; 8 positions agree with TRBD1. The CDR3 runs 15 residues. CDR1 and CDR2 from the germline V gene are LGHNT and FRNRAP. CDR3 region: CASGNRGSGANVLPF. The DNA of the CDR3 is TGTGCTAGTGGAAACAGGGGGTCTGGGGCCAACGTCCTGCCTTTC.

V gene TRBV18 combines with J gene TRBJ1-1; D gene ambiguous. V was pared by 3 bases and J by 1 base, with 12 bases between. From germline, CDR1 is KGHSH and CDR2 LQKENI. The length of the CDR3 is 15 residues. CDR3 sequence: CASSPIRRENTEAFF. For the CDR3, the DNA is TGTGCCAGCTCACCTATTAGACGGGAGAACACTGAAGCTTTCTTT.

This clone was seen a few times. V is TRBV6-1 and J is TRBJ1-3; the D gene is possibly TRBD1 (6 bases). Per germline, CDR1 MNHNS and CDR2 SASEGT. V gave up 2 bases and J gave up 2 bases, with 10 bases separating them. The CDR3 contains 15 residues. The DNA for the CDR3 is TGTGCCAGCAGTGAATTTTGGACAGCTGGAAACACCATATATTTT. It codes for CASSEFWTAGNTIYF.

The rearrangement links TRBV5-1 to TRBJ1-1, with D possibly being TRBD1 (5 bases). CDR1 and CDR2 (germline): SGHRS, YFSETQ. The germline V and J ends were trimmed by 6 bases and 3 bases, with 9 bases remaining between them. This CDR3 has 12 amino acids. The CDR3 spells CASKAGYTEAFF. The CDR3 nucleotides read TGCGCCAGCAAGGCAGGGTACACTGAAGCTTTCTTT.

This sequence joins TRBV7-2 and TRBJ2-5; TRBD2 agrees at 7 bases. The CDR3 sequence is 15 residues long. With V trimmed by 1 base and J by 2 bases, 4 bases remained unmatched. CDR1 is SGHTA and CDR2 is FQGNSA in the germline V gene. CDR3 nucleotides: TGTGCCAGCAGCTTAGGAGCGGGGCCACAAGAGACCCAGTACTTC. Amino acid sequence: CASSLGAGPQETQYF.

This clone was counted only a few times. The rearrangement links TRBV7-7 to TRBJ2-7; TRBD1 matches at 7 bases. There are 13 residues in the CDR3. The germline V gene has CDR1 SSHAT and CDR2 FNYEAQ (reference sequence). V dropped 5 bases and J dropped 7; count of bases not matched to a gene: 8. The CDR3: CASSPAGGSEQYF. CDR3 sequence (DNA): TGTGCCAGCAGCCCCGCAGGGGGTAGTGAGCAGTACTTC.

This sequence joins TRBV28 and TRBJ1-4, with 8 bases lining up with TRBD1. J was trimmed by 8 bases and V by 5 bases; bases with no gene match: 10. Germline V lookup: CDR1 MDHEN, CDR2 SYDVKM. CDR3 length: 15 residues. The CDR3 DNA reads TGTGCCAGCAGTCCGTGGACAGGGATTCGGGAAAAACTGTTTTTT. Amino acid sequence: CASSPWTGIREKLFF.

This chain links TRBV19 with TRBJ1-1; D is uncertain. CDR1 is LNHDA and CDR2 is SQIVND in the germline V gene (reference sequence). Trimming cost V 6 bases and J 1 base, with 3 bases left between them. This CDR3 region has 11 residues. CDR3 coding DNA: TGTGCCAGTAGGCGGAACACTGAAGCTTTCTTT. It is translated as CASRRNTEAFF.